The 2 T cell receptor beta chains below were found in one sample sequenced in a study of blood T cell repertoires in COVID-19. Measured with immunoSEQ multiplex PCR; TCRdb has only the in-frame clones, and not every one. Here the sample spans roughly 17,000 clones, around nine tenths being singletons. The sample consisted of peripheral blood. These receptors originate from a human donor in a cohort sampled during active COVID-19.

V gene TRBV7-8 combines with J gene TRBJ1-6; 7 bases are a match to TRBD1. CDR3 length: 17 residues. With V trimmed by 3 bases and J by 6 bases, 11 bases remained unmatched. Germline CDR1 SGHVS, CDR2 FQNEAQ. CDR3 residues: CASSFTGALNLNSPLHF. DNA of the CDR3: TGTGCCAGCAGCTTCACAGGGGCCCTAAACCTTAATTCACCCCTCCACTTT.

This clone occurred a few times. This chain joins TRBV11-2 and TRBJ1-4; possible D gene TRBD1, 5 bases. Trimming left V 1 base short and J 8 bases short, with 14 bases between. The CDR3 length is 15 residues. Germline loops: CDR1 SGHAT, CDR2 FQNNGV. Written as DNA, the CDR3 is TGTGCCAGCAGCTTAGTATACGGGGGTCGGGAAAAACTGTTTTTT. It codes for CASSLVYGGREKLFF.